This TCR beta chain was captured by sequencing in a study of early stage breast cancer tumors. Roughly 19-55 mg of tissue was diced for each tumor. Trimming left V 5 bases short and J 3 bases short, with 8 bases between. In germline, CDR1 is SGHTA, CDR2 FQGTGA. The CDR3 length is 13 residues. The repertoire was sequenced with immunoSEQ multiplex PCR; TCRdb's copy has only in-frame clones and lacks some. The profile shows about 9,900 clones, roughly 64% of them singletons. The source material was breast tumor tissue. The chain couples TRBV7-3 to TRBJ2-1; D possibly matches TRBD1 or TRBD2 (5 bases each). This TCR was sampled from a person aged 55 to 69 with breast cancer. As DNA, the CDR3 is TGTGCCAGCAGCCCTGGGGGCTACAATGAGCAGTTCTTC. Amino acid sequence: CASSPGGYNEQFF.